The following is a T cell receptor (beta chain) sequence with its context. The sample comes from a study of blood T cell repertoires in COVID-19. Study background: There were acute and convalescent COVID-19 samples, and they came from the United States, Italy and Spain. T cells, B-cell-depleted T cells, or PBMCs provided the cDNA or gDNA that served as material.

As handled by the study authors: By means of reference gene primer amplification, nucleated cell counts were estimated. This table comes from immunoSEQ multiplex PCR, and its TCRdb copy is limited to in-frame clones, with some not included. From that table come the V and J calls and clone size; the DNA was used to work out D and trimming. The sample gives around 190,000 clones, approximately 80% of which show up once; roughly 6.7% is in the top ten. The ends lost 6 bases at V and 0 bases at J; junction bases unmatched: 3. The germline CDR1 and CDR2 sequences are LNHDA and SQIVND (reference sequence). The CDR3 is 15 amino acids.

Material for sequencing was peripheral blood. This TCR was recovered from a man aged 55 to 70 with acute or convalescent COVID-19. The V and J genes are TRBV19 and TRBJ2-1; the match to TRBD2 covers 9 bases. CDR3 amino acids: CASRLSGSSYNEQFF. CDR3 DNA: TGTGCCAGTAGGCTTAGCGGGAGCTCCTACAATGAGCAGTTCTTC.